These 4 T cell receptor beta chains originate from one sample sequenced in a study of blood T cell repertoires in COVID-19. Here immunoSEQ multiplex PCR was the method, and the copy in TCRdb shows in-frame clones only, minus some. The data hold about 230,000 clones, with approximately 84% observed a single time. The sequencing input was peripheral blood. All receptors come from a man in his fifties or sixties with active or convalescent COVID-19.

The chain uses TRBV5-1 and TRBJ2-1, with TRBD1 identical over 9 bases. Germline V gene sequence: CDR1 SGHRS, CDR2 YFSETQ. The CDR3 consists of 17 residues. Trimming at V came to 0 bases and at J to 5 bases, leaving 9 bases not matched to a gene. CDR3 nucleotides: TGCGCCAGCAGCTTGGGGGACAGGGCAATCCTTAACAATGAGCAGTTCTTC. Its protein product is CASSLGDRAILNNEQFF.

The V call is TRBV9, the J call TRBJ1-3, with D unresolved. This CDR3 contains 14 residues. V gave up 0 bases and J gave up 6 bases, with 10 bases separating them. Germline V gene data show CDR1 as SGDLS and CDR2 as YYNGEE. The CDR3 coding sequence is TGTGCCAGCAGCGTAGACTATAGGATAAACACCATATATTTT. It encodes CASSVDYRINTIYF.

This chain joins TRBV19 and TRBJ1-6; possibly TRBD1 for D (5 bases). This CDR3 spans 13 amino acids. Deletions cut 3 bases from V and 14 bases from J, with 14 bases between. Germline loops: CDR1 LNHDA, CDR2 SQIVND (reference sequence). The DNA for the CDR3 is TGTGCCAGTAGTATCGGCGGGGGTTCGGCCCTCCACTTT. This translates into CASSIGGGSALHF.

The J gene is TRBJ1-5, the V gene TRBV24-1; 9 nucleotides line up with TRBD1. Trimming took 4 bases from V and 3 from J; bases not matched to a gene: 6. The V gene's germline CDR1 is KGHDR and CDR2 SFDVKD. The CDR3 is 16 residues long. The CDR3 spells CATSDPDRGNNQPQHF. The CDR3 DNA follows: TGTGCCACCAGTGACCCGGACAGGGGTAACAATCAGCCCCAGCATTTT.